These T cell receptor beta chains were read from a single sample in a study of vaccination and CD4 T cells after COVID-19. Their antigens are not known. Each CDR3 protein is one row after TCRdb ran MiXCR on the PCR reads. The table shows almost 20,000 distinct CDR3 sequences, with 40% to 50% occurring only once. Specimen: CD4+ T cells from blood, cultured in vitro, collected before SARS-CoV-2 vaccination. The receptors were sampled from a human donor who had recovered from COVID-19. Both conserved end residues are part of each CDR3. D genes are given only for firm matches. Size values are once, few and many counts, or a class for expanded clones, and some rows have none.

V gene,D gene,clone size,J gene,CDR3 protein,CDR3 DNA
TRBV19,TRBD2,-,TRBJ2-1,CASSASLAGGGNEQFF,TGTGCCAGTAGTGCCTCTCTAGCGGGAGGAGGGAATGAGCAGTTCTTC
TRBV7-2,TRBD2,-,TRBJ2-3,CASSSRLAGSDTQYF,TGTGCCAGCAGCTCCAGACTAGCGGGATCAGATACGCAGTATTTT
TRBV6-1,-,-,TRBJ1-2,CASSERTGRGYGYTF,TGTGCCAGCAGTGAACGTACAGGGCGGGGGTATGGCTACACCTTC
TRBV6-4,-,-,TRBJ2-5,CASRDSGVETQYF,TGTGCCAGCAGAGACTCAGGGGTGGAGACCCAGTACTTC
TRBV7-9,-,-,TRBJ1-2,CASSRRGGGGYTF,TGTGCCAGCAGCCGTCGGGGGGGAGGGGGCTACACCTTC
TRBV7-2,TRBD1,few,TRBJ1-6,CASSAGQASRGPLHF,TGTGCCAGCAGCGCCGGACAGGCCTCAAGGGGACCCCTCCACTTT
TRBV30,-,-,TRBJ2-5,CAWSVGETQYF,TGTGCCTGGAGTGTTGGGGAGACCCAGTACTTC
TRBV20-1,-,-,TRBJ1-3,CSAPTTSNTIYF,TGCAGTGCCCCCACAACATCAAACACCATATATTTT
TRBV20-1,-,medium-sized,TRBJ1-6,CSARQGFNSPLHF,TGCAGTGCTAGACAGGGGTTTAATTCACCCCTCCACTTT
TRBV20-1,TRBD2,few,TRBJ2-1,CSARPLSGEYNEQFF,TGCAGTGCTAGACCCCTCAGCGGGGAATACAATGAGCAGTTCTTC
TRBV20-1,TRBD2,-,TRBJ2-3,CSATSAGLAVADTQYF,TGCAGTGCCACCTCGGCGGGACTAGCGGTCGCAGATACGCAGTATTTT
TRBV2,TRBD1,-,TRBJ1-2,CASSERTGSTNYGYTF,TGTGCCAGCAGTGAGAGGACAGGGTCGACTAACTATGGCTACACCTTC
TRBV6-1,-,-,TRBJ2-5,CASTSNGTPRTQYF,TGTGCCAGCACCTCAAACGGGACGCCAAGGACCCAGTACTTC
TRBV15,-,-,TRBJ2-2,CATSRDRVGTGELFF,TGTGCCACCAGCAGAGACAGGGTGGGCACCGGGGAGCTGTTTTTT
TRBV6-1,TRBD1,few,TRBJ2-7,CASSEGVPGQGTQYF,TGTGCCAGCAGTGAAGGGGTCCCCGGACAGGGGACGCAGTACTTC
TRBV20-1,TRBD2,-,TRBJ2-1,CSARRITPGLGYNEQFF,TGCAGTGCTAGAAGAATCACTCCGGGACTAGGATACAATGAGCAGTTCTTC
TRBV11-3,-,few,TRBJ2-3,CASSMRTVPPADTQYF,TGTGCCAGCAGCATGAGGACCGTTCCACCGGCAGATACGCAGTATTTT
TRBV7-9,-,-,TRBJ2-3,CASSRSAGTDTQYF,TGTGCCAGCAGTAGGTCGGCGGGCACAGATACGCAGTATTTT
TRBV15,-,few,TRBJ2-5,CATSRDLGPQETQYF,TGTGCCACCAGCAGAGATTTGGGGCCTCAAGAGACCCAGTACTTC
TRBV9,-,-,TRBJ1-2,CASTVTANDNYGYTF,TGTGCCAGCACCGTCACCGCCAATGATAACTATGGCTACACCTTC
TRBV20-1,-,-,TRBJ1-2,CSARTPTTGSDYGYTF,TGCAGTGCTAGGACCCCGACGACAGGCAGCGACTATGGCTACACCTTC
TRBV3-1,-,-,TRBJ2-5,CASSPGGGRRETQYF,TGTGCCAGCAGCCCAGGGGGCGGGAGACGAGAGACCCAGTACTTC
TRBV28,-,-,TRBJ1-5,CASSLSGSNQPQHF,TGTGCCAGCAGTTTATCCGGCAGCAATCAGCCCCAGCATTTT
TRBV11-2,-,few,TRBJ2-7,CASSLIRGQGTFPYF,TGTGCCAGCAGCTTAATACGGGGGCAGGGAACTTTCCCGTACTTC
TRBV6-1,-,-,TRBJ2-7,CASSPFPYEQYF,TGTGCCAGCAGCCCATTCCCCTACGAGCAGTACTTC
TRBV20-1,-,-,TRBJ2-1,CSALARSSYNEQFF,TGCAGTGCTTTAGCGCGAAGCTCCTACAATGAGCAGTTCTTC
TRBV20-1,TRBD1,-,TRBJ1-5,CSAKRGTDSNQPQHF,TGCAGTGCAAAACGGGGGACAGATAGCAATCAGCCCCAGCATTTT
TRBV6-1,-,-,TRBJ2-3,CASRPLVSSTDTQYF,TGTGCCAGCAGGCCTCTAGTGTCGAGCACAGATACGCAGTATTTT
TRBV5-1,-,-,TRBJ2-7,CASRVEHEQYF,TGCGCCAGCAGGGTGGAGCACGAGCAGTACTTC
TRBV15,-,once,TRBJ1-5,CVTSSRLGGNQPQHF,TGTGTCACCAGCAGCCGTTTGGGGGGGAACCAGCCCCAGCATTTT
TRBV20-1,-,-,TRBJ1-1,CSARPGEGGTEAFF,TGCAGTGCTAGGCCGGGAGAGGGGGGCACTGAAGCTTTCTTT
TRBV20-1,TRBD2,-,TRBJ2-1,CSARGLAGSNEQFF,TGCAGTGCTAGGGGACTAGCGGGGTCCAATGAGCAGTTCTTC
TRBV7-8,-,-,TRBJ1-5,CASSYSSAPGQPQHF,TGTGCCAGCAGCTACTCGTCGGCCCCGGGGCAGCCCCAGCATTTT
TRBV2,TRBD1,-,TRBJ1-5,CASSRQGARSNQPQHF,TGTGCCAGCAGCAGACAGGGGGCTCGGAGCAATCAGCCCCAGCATTTT